The clone carrying this TCR beta chain appeared a few times. The target antigen is unknown. Trimming pared 0 bases from V and 6 bases from J, leaving 8 bases between. The CDR3 consists of 12 residues. The germline V gene has CDR1 DFQATT and CDR2 SNEGSKA (reference sequence). The sample belongs to a study of T-cell memory formation after mild COVID-19. The authors produced TCR alpha and TCR beta cDNA libraries with sample barcodes and UMIs by 5'RACE using constant-segment primers. TCRdb redid the calling of the 5' RACE reads with MiXCR, one entry per CDR3 protein. The table records 550,000 to 600,000 distinct CDR3 sequences, roughly 17% of them present only once. Points from the study as a whole: Memory sampled before infection contained some responding clones, suggesting cross-reactive memory joined.

The material sequenced was PBMCs or a T cell subset sorted from them (not recorded which). The sequence was collected from an adult woman who had mild COVID-19 (a few samples of this study predate the infection). Cell type and time point are not known. V and J are TRBV20-1 and TRBJ1-1; D not resolved. The CDR3 DNA follows: TGCAGTGCTAGAGATCTGGGCGCTGAAGCTTTCTTT. Translating gives CSARDLGAEAFF.